These T cell receptor beta chains were read from a single sample in a study of blood T cell repertoires in COVID-19. The assay was immunoSEQ multiplex PCR, and TCRdb's table has in-frame clones only and misses some. The data hold about 210,000 clones, with 86% observed a single time. Material for sequencing was peripheral blood. The receptors were sampled from a woman in her seventies with acute or convalescent COVID-19. Both conserved end residues are part of each CDR3. The order of the fields is J gene, clone size, D gene, V gene, CDR3 DNA, CDR3 protein. D genes are given only for firm matches. Not all rows give a size; the values are once, few, many and, for expanded clones, a class.

J: TRBJ2-6; size: -; D: -; V: TRBV29-1; DNA: TGCAGCGTCCAGGGTTTAGGTGGGGCCAACGTCCTGACTTTC; CDR3: CSVQGLGGANVLTF
J: TRBJ2-1; size: once; D: -; V: TRBV5-1; DNA: TGCGCCAGCAGCTTGGTATGGGACATCAACAATGAGCAGTTCTTC; CDR3: CASSLVWDINNEQFF
J: TRBJ2-1; size: -; D: TRBD2; V: TRBV7-2; DNA: TGTGCCAGCAGCTTAGAGAGCGGGAGCTACAATGAGCAGTTCTTC; CDR3: CASSLESGSYNEQFF
J: TRBJ1-2; size: -; D: -; V: TRBV10-2; DNA: TGCGCCAGCAGTGAAAGAGGAGATAACTATGGCTACACCTTC; CDR3: CASSERGDNYGYTF
J: TRBJ2-5; size: -; D: TRBD2; V: TRBV5-1; DNA: TGCGCCAGCACACAACGGCAAGGATCTAGCGGGGGGCAAGAGACCCAGTACTTC; CDR3: CASTQRQGSSGGQETQYF
J: TRBJ2-2; size: -; D: TRBD2; V: TRBV5-1; DNA: TGCGCCAGCAGCCTGGGTTCTAGCGGCCACACCGGGGAGCTGTTTTTT; CDR3: CASSLGSSGHTGELFF
J: TRBJ2-1; size: few; D: TRBD1; V: TRBV4-1; DNA: TGCGCCAGCAGCCGGCTCTTCATAGGGACAGGGTCCTACAATGAGCAGTTCTTC; CDR3: CASSRLFIGTGSYNEQFF
J: TRBJ2-7; size: -; D: TRBD1; V: TRBV3-1/TRBV3-2; DNA: TGTGCCAGCAGCCTACCCGGGACAGGGGGGGACGAGCAGTACTTC; CDR3: CASSLPGTGGDEQYF
J: TRBJ2-7; size: -; D: -; V: TRBV24-1; DNA: TGTGCCACCAAGACTAAGAATTCCTACGAGCAGTACTTC; CDR3: CATKTKNSYEQYF
J: TRBJ2-7; size: -; D: -; V: TRBV6-5; DNA: TGTGCCAGCAGTCCCCAGGAAGGATCCCCCTACGAGCAGTACTTC; CDR3: CASSPQEGSPYEQYF
J: TRBJ2-3; size: once; D: TRBD1; V: TRBV28; DNA: TGTGCCAGCAGTACCTCGGGACAGGGGGCAGATACGCAGTATTTT; CDR3: CASSTSGQGADTQYF
J: TRBJ1-2; size: once; D: TRBD1; V: TRBV11-3; DNA: TGTGCCAGCAGCTTGGACAGGGGGCGCGGGAACTATGGCTACACCTTC; CDR3: CASSLDRGRGNYGYTF
J: TRBJ1-2; size: -; D: -; V: TRBV5-1; DNA: TGCGCCAGCAGTATTGGACAGAGCTATGGCTACACCTTC; CDR3: CASSIGQSYGYTF
J: TRBJ1-3; size: -; D: -; V: TRBV2; DNA: TGTGCCAGCAGTGTTGTCGCAGGGCCGTTAGGAAACACCATATATTTT; CDR3: CASSVVAGPLGNTIYF
J: TRBJ2-7; size: -; D: -; V: TRBV7-3; DNA: TGTGCCAGCAGCCTGAGTCGGGGAGGCGAGCAGTACTTC; CDR3: CASSLSRGGEQYF
J: TRBJ2-7; size: once; D: -; V: TRBV6-5; DNA: TGTGCCAGCAGTCCTTCGGGACACCTCTCCTACGAGCAGTACTTC; CDR3: CASSPSGHLSYEQYF
J: TRBJ2-1; size: once; D: -; V: TRBV29-1; DNA: TGCAGCGTTCGGCGGGATGAGCAGTTCTTC; CDR3: CSVRRDEQFF